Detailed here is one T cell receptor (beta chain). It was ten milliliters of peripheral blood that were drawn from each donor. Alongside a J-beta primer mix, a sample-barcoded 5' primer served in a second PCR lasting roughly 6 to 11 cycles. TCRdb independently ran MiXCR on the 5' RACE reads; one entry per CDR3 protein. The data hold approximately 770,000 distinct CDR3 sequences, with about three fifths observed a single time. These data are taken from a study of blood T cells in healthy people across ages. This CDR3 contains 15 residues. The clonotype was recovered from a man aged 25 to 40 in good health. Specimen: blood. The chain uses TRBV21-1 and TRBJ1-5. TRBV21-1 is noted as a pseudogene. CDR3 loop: CASRLGSYSNQPQHF. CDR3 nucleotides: TGTGCCAGCCGCTTGGGGAGCTATAGCAATCAGCCCCAGCATTTT.